The 6 T cell receptor beta chains below were found in one sample sequenced in a study of early stage breast cancer tumors (dated by TCRdb to about 2017). The protocol used for the library was the immunoSEQ multiplex PCR assay. Not all clones reach the TCRdb copy of this immuneACCESS table, which keeps in-frame sequences only. Checked studies attribute under half of the gap to unresolved V genes and leave the rest unexplained. For this sample the table gives some 70,000 clones, of which around four fifths were detected only once. The ten largest make up roughly 3.2% of the sample. Specimen: blood. Receptors originate from a person aged 55-75 years with breast cancer.

The chain combines TRBV30 with TRBJ1-5; 7 bases are shared with TRBD1. CDR3 size: 14 residues. J gave up 3 bases and V 4 bases, and 6 bases lay outside the gene matches. Germline V lookup: CDR1 GTSNPN, CDR2 SVGIG (reference sequence). The CDR3 protein is CAWKRQGPNQPQHF. The CDR3 coding sequence is TGTGCCTGGAAGCGACAGGGCCCCAATCAGCCCCAGCATTTT.

The CDR3 DNA sequence: TGTGCCAGCAGTGAATTGGTGCTAAGCTCCTACAATGAGCAGTTCTTC. This encodes CASSELVLSSYNEQFF. The chain is built from TRBV6-1 and TRBJ2-1; D uncertain. This CDR3 has 16 amino acids. From germline, CDR1 is MNHNS and CDR2 SASEGT. V was clipped by 2 bases and J by 0 bases, with 11 bases between them.

This clone appeared once. The chain has TRBV6-5 and TRBJ1-1; D call uncertain. This CDR3 region has 12 residues. V lost 6 bases and J 8 bases, leaving 13 bases between the germline ends. CDR1 and CDR2 from the germline V gene are MNHEY and SVGAGI. CDR3 DNA: TGTGCCAGCAGCGGAAGACCGGGGGAAGCTTTCTTT. Protein sequence: CASSGRPGEAFF.

V and J are TRBV9 and TRBJ2-1, with D tentatively TRBD1 or TRBD2 (5 bases each). Per germline, CDR1 SGDLS and CDR2 YYNGEE. This CDR3 is built from 15 residues. Trimming removed 0 bases at V and 6 bases at J, with 13 bases between. The CDR3 DNA follows: TGTGCCAGCAGCGTAGGGGACCCAAGGGGCAATGAGCAGTTCTTC. Its protein is CASSVGDPRGNEQFF.

This clone has only a few counts. This rearrangement joins TRBV10-1 to TRBJ2-5; D is ambiguous. In germline, CDR1 is WNHNN, CDR2 SYGVQD (reference sequence). V was pared by 4 bases and J by 1 base, with 4 bases between. The CDR3 sequence is 12 residues long. The CDR3 sequence is CASSVSQETQYF. The DNA for the CDR3 is TGCGCCAGCAGTGTTAGCCAAGAGACCCAGTACTTC.

This chain uses TRBV5-1 with TRBJ2-1; 7 nucleotides line up with TRBD2. The CDR3 is 15 residues long. V shed 1 base, J shed 7 bases, and the junction held 8 bases outside the gene matches. Germline CDR1 SGHRS, CDR2 YFSETQ. DNA for the CDR3: TGCGCCAGCAGCTTGACGGCGGGAGAGGTGAATGAGCAGTTCTTC. Protein: CASSLTAGEVNEQFF. Complete variable domain (other parts from reference TRBV5-1 and TRBJ2-1): KAGVTQTPRYLIKTRGQQVTLSCSPISGHRSVSWYQQTPGQGLQFLFEYFSETQRNKGNFPGRFSGRQFSNSRSEMNVSTLELGDSALYLCASSLTAGEVNEQFFGPGTRLTVL.